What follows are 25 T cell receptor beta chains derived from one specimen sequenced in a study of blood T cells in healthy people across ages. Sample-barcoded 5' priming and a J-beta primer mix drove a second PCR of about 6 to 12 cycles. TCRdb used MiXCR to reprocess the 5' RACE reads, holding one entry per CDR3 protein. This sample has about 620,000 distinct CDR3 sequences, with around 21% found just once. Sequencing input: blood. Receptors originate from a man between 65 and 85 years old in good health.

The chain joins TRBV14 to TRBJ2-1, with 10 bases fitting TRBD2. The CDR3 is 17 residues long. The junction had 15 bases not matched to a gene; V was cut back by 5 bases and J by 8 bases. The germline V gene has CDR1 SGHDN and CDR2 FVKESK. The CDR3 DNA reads TGTGCCAGCAGCGCACAAGGACGTAGCGGGAGGTGGGATGAGCAGTTCTTC. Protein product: CASSAQGRSGRWDEQFF.

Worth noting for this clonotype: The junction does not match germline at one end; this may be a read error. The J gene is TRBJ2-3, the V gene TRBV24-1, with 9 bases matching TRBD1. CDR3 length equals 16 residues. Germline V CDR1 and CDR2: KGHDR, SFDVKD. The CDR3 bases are TGTGTCACCAGTGACACCGGGACAGGGAGCACAGATACGCAGTATTTT. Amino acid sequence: CVTSDTGTGSTDTQYF.

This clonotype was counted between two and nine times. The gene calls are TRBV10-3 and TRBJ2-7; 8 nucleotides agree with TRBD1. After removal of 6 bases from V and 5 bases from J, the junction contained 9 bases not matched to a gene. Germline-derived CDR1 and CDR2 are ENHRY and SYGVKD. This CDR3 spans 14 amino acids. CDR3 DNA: TGTGCCATCAGGGCCGACAGGGGAAGGAACGAGCAGTACTTC. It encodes CAIRADRGRNEQYF.

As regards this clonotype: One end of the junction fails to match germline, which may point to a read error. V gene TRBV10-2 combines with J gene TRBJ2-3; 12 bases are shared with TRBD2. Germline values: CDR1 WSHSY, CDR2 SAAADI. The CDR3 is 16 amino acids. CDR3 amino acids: CARSELGTSGLDTQYF. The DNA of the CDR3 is TGCGCCAGGAGTGAGTTGGGGACTAGCGGGTTAGATACGCAGTATTTT.

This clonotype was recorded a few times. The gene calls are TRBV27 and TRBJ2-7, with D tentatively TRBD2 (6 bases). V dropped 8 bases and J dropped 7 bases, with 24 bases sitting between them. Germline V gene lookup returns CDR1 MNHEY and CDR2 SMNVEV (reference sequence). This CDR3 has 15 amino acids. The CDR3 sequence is CASSRGAGRSFEQYF. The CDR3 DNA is TGTGCCAGCTCCCGGGGCGCGGGAAGGTCCTTTGAGCAGTACTTC.

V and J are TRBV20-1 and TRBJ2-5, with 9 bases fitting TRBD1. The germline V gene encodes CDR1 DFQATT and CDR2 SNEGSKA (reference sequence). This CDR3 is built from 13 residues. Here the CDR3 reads CTLSRDRVETQYF. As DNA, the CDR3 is TGCACCTTGAGCCGGGACAGGGTGGAGACCCAGTACTTC.

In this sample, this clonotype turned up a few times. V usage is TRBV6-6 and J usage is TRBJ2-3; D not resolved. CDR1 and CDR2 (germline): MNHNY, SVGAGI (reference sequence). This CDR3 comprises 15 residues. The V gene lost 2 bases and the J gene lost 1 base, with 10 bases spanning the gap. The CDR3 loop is CASSYLGKGTDTQYF. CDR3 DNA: TGTGCCAGCAGTTACCTAGGGAAAGGCACAGATACGCAGTATTTT.

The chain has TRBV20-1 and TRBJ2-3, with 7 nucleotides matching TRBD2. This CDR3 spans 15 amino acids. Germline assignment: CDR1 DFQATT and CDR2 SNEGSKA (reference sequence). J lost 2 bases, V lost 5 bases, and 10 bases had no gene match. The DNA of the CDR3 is TGCAGTGCTTCCCGGAGGGAGGGCCCCACAGATACGCAGTATTTT. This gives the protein CSASRREGPTDTQYF.

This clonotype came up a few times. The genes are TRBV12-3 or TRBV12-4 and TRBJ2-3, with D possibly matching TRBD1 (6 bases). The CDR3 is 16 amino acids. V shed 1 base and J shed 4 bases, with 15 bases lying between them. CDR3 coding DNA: TGTGCCAGCAGTTTAGGTTCCCGAGGGGGTGCAGATACGCAGTATTTT. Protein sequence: CASSLGSRGGADTQYF.

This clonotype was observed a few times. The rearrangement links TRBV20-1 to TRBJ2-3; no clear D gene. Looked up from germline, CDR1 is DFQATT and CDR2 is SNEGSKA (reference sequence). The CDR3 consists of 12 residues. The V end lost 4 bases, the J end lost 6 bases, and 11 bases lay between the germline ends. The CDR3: CSATAPGDTQYF. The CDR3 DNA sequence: TGCAGTGCTACGGCTCCTGGGGATACGCAGTATTTT.

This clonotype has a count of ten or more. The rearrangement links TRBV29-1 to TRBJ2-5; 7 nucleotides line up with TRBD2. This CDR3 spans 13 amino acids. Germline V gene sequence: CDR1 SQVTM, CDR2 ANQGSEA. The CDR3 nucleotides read TGCAGTGAGTCCGGGACTATCCAAGAGACCCAGTACTTC. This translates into CSESGTIQETQYF.

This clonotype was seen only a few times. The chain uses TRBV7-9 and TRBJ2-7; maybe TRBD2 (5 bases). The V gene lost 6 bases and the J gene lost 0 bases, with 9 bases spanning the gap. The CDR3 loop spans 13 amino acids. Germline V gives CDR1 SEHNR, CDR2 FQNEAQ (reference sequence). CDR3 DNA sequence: TGTGCCAGCAGTCATAGCGACTCCTACGAGCAGTACTTC. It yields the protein CASSHSDSYEQYF.

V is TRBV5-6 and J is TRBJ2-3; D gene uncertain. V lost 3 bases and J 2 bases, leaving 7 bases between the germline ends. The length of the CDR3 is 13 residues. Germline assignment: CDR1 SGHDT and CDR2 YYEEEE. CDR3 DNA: TGTGCCAGCAGCTCCCAGAACACAGATACGCAGTATTTT. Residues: CASSSQNTDTQYF. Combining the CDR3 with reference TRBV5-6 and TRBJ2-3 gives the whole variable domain DAGVTQSPTHLIKTRGQQVTLRCSPKSGHDTVSWYQQALGQGPQFIFQYYEEEERQRGNFPDRFSGHQFPNYSSELNVNALLLGDSALYLCASSSQNTDTQYFGPGTRLTVL.

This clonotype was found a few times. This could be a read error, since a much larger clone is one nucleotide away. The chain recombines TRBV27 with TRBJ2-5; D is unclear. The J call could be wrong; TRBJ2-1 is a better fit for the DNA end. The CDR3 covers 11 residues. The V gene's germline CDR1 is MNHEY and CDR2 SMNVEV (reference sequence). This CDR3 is CASSFMDEQFF. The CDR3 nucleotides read TGTGCCAGCAGTTTTATGGATGAGCAGTTCTTC.

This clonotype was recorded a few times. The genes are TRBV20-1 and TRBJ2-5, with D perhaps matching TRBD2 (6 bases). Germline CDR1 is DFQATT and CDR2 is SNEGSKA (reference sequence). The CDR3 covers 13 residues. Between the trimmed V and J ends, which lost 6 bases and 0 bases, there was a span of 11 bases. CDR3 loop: CSAHAGNQETQYF. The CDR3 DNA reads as TGCAGTGCCCATGCGGGAAACCAAGAGACCCAGTACTTC.

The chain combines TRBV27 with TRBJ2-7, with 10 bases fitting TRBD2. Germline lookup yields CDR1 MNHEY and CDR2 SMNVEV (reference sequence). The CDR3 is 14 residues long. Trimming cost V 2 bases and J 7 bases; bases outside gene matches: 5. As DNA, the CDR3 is TGTGCCAGCAGTTTAAGACTAGCGGGCTGGGAGCAGTACTTC. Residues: CASSLRLAGWEQYF.

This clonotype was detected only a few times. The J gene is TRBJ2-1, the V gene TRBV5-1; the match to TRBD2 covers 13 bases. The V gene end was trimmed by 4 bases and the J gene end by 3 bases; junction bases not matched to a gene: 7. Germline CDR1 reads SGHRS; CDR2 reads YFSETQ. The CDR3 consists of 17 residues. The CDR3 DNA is TGCGCCAGCAGCACACGACTAGCGGGAGGTTACTACAATGAGCAGTTCTTC. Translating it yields CASSTRLAGGYYNEQFF.

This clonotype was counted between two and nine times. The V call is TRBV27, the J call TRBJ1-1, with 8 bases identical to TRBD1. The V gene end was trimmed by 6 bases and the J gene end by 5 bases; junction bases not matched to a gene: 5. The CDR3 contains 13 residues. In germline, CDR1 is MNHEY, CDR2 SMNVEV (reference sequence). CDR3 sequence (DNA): TGTGCCAGCAGCCGACAGGGGTGGACTGAAGCTTTCTTT. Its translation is CASSRQGWTEAFF.

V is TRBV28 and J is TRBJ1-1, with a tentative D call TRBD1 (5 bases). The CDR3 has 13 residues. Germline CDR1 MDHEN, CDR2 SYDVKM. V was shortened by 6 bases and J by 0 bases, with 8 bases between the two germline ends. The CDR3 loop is CASRRQLNTEAFF. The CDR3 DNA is TGTGCCAGCAGAAGACAGCTGAACACTGAAGCTTTCTTT.

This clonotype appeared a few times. The CDR3 sequence: CASSDRDGSNYGYTF. CDR3 nucleotides: TGTGCCAGCTCAGACCGGGACGGTTCTAACTATGGCTACACCTTC. The chain carries TRBV18 and TRBJ1-2; tentative D call: TRBD1 (5 bases). This CDR3 is built from 15 residues. Per the germline V gene, CDR1 is KGHSH and CDR2 is LQKENI. The V end lost 5 bases, the J end lost 0 bases, and 13 bases lay between the germline ends.

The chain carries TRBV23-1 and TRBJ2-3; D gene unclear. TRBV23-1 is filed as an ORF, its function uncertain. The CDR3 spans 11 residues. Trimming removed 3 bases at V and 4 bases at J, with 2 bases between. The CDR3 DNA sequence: TGCGCCAGCAGTCACTCAGATACGCAGTATTTT. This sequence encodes CASSHSDTQYF.

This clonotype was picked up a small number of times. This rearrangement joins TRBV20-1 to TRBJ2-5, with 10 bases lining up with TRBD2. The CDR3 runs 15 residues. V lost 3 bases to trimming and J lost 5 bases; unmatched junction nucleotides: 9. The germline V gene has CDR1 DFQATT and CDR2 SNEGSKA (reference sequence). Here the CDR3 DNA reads TGCAGTGCTAGTTTGGCTAGCGGGAGTTGGGAGACCCAGTACTTC. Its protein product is CSASLASGSWETQYF.

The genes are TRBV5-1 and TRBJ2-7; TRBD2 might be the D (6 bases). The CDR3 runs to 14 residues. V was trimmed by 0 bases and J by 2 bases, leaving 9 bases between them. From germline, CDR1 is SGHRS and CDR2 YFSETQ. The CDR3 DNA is TGCGCCAGCAGCTTGGGCGGGAACCCCTACGAGCAGTACTTC. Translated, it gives CASSLGGNPYEQYF.

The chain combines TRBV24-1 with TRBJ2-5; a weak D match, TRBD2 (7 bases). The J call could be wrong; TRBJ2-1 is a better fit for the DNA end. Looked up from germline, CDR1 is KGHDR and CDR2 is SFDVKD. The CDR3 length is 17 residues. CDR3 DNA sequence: TGTGCCACCAGTGATGGGGGGCACGGGAATGGGGGGGATGAGCAGTTCTTC. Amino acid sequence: CATSDGGHGNGGDEQFF.

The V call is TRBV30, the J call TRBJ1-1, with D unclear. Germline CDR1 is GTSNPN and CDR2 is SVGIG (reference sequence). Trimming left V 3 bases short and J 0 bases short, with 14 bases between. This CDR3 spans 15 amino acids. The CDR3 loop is CAWSTTRVMNTEAFF. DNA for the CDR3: TGTGCCTGGAGCACCACTCGGGTCATGAACACTGAAGCTTTCTTT.